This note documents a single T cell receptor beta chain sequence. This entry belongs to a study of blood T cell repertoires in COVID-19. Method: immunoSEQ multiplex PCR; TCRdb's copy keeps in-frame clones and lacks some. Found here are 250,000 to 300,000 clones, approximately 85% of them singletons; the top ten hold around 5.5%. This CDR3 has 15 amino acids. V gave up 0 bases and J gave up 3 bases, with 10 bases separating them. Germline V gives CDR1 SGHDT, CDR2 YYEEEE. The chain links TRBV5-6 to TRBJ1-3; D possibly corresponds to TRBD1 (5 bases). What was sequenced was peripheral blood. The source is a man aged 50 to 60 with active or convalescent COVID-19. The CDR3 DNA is TGTGCCAGCAGCTTGGGCCCGGGGGTTGGAAACACCATATATTTT. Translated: CASSLGPGVGNTIYF.